The 3 T cell receptor beta chains listed next were all sequenced from one sample in a study of vaccination effects on CD4 cells after COVID-19. Viral peptide pools were used in the ViraFEST assay to expand antigen-specific CD4+ T cells, and sequencing came afterward. Once cultured for roughly ten days, the cells underwent separation to obtain CD4+ T cells. Subjects were given two BNT162b2 or mRNA-1273 vaccine doses. Their target antigens are unknown. Some clones are missing from TCRdb's copy, which holds only in-frame ones; the method was immunoSEQ multiplex PCR. The sample has some 35,000 clones, about 80% seen once; the top ten hold less than 2%. Material: CD4+ T cells from PBMCs cultured with HCoV-NL63 spike peptides, obtained after COVID-19 vaccination. The receptors come from a human donor who received a COVID-19 vaccine. Some clones in this sample may be carry-over from other donors' samples.

The CDR3 protein is CASSILTGDTDTQYF. The CDR3 nucleotides are TGTGCCAGTAGTATACTTACAGGGGACACAGATACGCAGTATTTT. The rearrangement joins TRBV19 to TRBJ2-3, with TRBD1 identical over 7 bases. This CDR3 contains 15 residues. The germline V gene encodes CDR1 LNHDA and CDR2 SQIVND (reference sequence). J was trimmed by 2 bases and V by 2 bases; bases with no gene match: 4.

This chain joins TRBV19 and TRBJ2-5; TRBD1 is a possible D gene (6 bases). Trimming took off 8 bases at V and 5 bases at J, with 15 bases between the two ends. Germline-derived CDR1 and CDR2 are LNHDA and SQIVND (reference sequence). This CDR3 is built from 13 residues. In DNA, the CDR3 is TGTGCCAGTTCCCAGGGGCTTCTGGAGACCCAGTACTTC. Amino acids: CASSQGLLETQYF.

The genes are TRBV30 and TRBJ2-1; a possible D gene is TRBD2 (5 bases). The CDR3 totals 14 residues. The germline gives CDR1 GTSNPN, CDR2 SVGIG (reference sequence). Trimming removed 4 bases at V and 7 bases at J, with 17 bases between. CDR3 residues: CAWNLLTNGNEQFF. Here the CDR3 DNA reads TGTGCCTGGAATCTTCTGACTAACGGAAATGAGCAGTTCTTC.